This T cell receptor (beta chain) was recorded in a study of radiotherapy plus CTLA-4 blockade in lung cancer. Study results and caveats: In blood, tumor-derived TCR clones expanded after radiotherapy plus ipilimumab.

CDR3 length: 14 amino acids. CDR1 KGHSH and CDR2 LQKENI come from the germline V gene. V lost 2 bases to trimming and J lost 7 bases; unmatched junction nucleotides: 7. TCRdb's table, derived via immunoSEQ multiplex PCR, lists solely in-frame clones and lacks some. The repertoire holds approximately 99,000 clones, with about 90% as singletons. Of note for this clone: The antigen remains unidentified.

This chain links TRBV18 with TRBJ2-7; 8 positions agree with TRBD2. The material sequenced was peripheral blood, taken from a patient treated with radiotherapy plus ipilimumab. This receptor was identified in a human donor with non-small cell lung cancer that progressed on radiotherapy plus ipilimumab. CDR3 sequence: CASSPTSGGGEQYF. The CDR3 region has the DNA TGTGCCAGCTCACCAACTAGCGGAGGGGGTGAGCAGTACTTC.